This TCR beta chain was sequenced in a study of blood T cells in healthy people across ages. About the research overall: Researchers report that template switching captured about one barcoded beta molecule per two T cells.

This clonotype was recorded a few times. The antigen is not known. The CDR3 totals 12 residues. Trimming removed 10 bases from V and 2 bases from J, with 11 bases in between. Germline assignment: CDR1 MNHNS and CDR2 SASEGT. Alongside a J-beta primer mix, a sample-barcoded 5' primer served in a second PCR lasting roughly 7 to 12 cycles. One entry per CDR3 protein results from TCRdb running MiXCR on the 5' RACE reads. Of some 1.5 million distinct CDR3 sequences listed, about 30% are singletons. Study observations and caveats: A strong correlation was found between TCR beta diversity and the percentage of naive T cells.

Material: blood. The TCR originated in a woman between 25 and 40 years old in good health. This chain joins TRBV6-1 and TRBJ2-5; no definite D call. The CDR3 here is CATSFWQETQYF. As DNA, the CDR3 is TGTGCCACATCCTTTTGGCAAGAGACCCAGTACTTC.